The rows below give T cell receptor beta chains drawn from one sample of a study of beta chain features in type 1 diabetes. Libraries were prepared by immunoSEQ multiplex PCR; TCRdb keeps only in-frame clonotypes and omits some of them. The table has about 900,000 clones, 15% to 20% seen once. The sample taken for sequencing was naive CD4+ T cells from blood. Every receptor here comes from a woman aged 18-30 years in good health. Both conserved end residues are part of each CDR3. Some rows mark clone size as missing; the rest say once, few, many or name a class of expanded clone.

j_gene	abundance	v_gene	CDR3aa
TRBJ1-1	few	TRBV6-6	CASRLRRQSNTEAFF
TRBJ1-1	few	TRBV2	CASSVAGSTEAFF
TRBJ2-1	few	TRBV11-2	CASTKVGGPASSYNEQFF
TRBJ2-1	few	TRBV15	CATSTKAGGSYNEQFF
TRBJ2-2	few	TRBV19	CASSRSGLAGVGGELFF
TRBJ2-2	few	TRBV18	CASSRVTETGELFF
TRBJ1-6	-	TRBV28	CASSLVDSYNSPLHF
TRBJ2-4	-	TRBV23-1	CASSLDPGPDLAKNIQYF
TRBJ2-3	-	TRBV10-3	CAISGGAGGPGDTQYF
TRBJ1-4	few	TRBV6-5	CATQLRGGNEKLFF
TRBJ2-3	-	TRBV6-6	CASSYSGGLPTDTQYF
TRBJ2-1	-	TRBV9	CASSGREWYEQFF
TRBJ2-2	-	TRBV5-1	CASSSGLAGVTGELFF
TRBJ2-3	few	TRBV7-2	CASSLLAGLVDTQYF
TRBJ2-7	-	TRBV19	CASSSGGAYEQYF
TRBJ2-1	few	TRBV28	CASRVGQSSYNEQFF
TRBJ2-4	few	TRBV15	CATSYRYKNIQYF
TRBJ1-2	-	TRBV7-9	CASSSARGILDYGYTF
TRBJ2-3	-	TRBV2	CASRGPGDTQYF
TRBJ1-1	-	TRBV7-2	CASSLLSTNTEAFF
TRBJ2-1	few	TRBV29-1	CSAGTSANNEQFF
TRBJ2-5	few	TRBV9	CASSPVGLAGRRQTQYF
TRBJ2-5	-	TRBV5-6	CASSSAGGLQETQYF
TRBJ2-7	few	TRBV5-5	CASNFLYEQYF
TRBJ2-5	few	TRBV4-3	CASSQVVGLQQYF
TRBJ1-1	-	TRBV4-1	CASSQKPNTEAFF
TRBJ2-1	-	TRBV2	CARGSGAYEQFF
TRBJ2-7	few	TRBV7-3	CASSFSGGAPYEQYF
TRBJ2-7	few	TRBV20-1	CSARDMVGQYF